This T cell receptor (beta chain) was identified in a study of cytomegalovirus exposure and HLA in healthy donors. Turning to the study itself: An earlier analysis identified 95 million to 120 million unique TCR beta sequences in about 170 million T cells.

This clone appeared a single time. The antigen is not known. Amplification used 60 Vbeta primers and 13 Jbeta primers. This table comes from immunoSEQ multiplex PCR, and its TCRdb copy is limited to in-frame clones, with some not included. The data hold 200,000 to 250,000 clones, with 70% to 85% observed a single time. Study-wide results and limits: The authors enumerated roughly 180 TCR beta chains as linked to cytomegalovirus. Beyond CMV serostatus, there was no information to go on about immune exposure.

The V gene's germline CDR1 is LGHNT and CDR2 FRNRAP. The CDR3 has 14 residues. Trimming removed 1 base from V and 8 bases from J, with 13 bases in between. The sequenced sample consisted of PBMCs. The source is a male donor in good health and CMV-seronegative. The chain employs TRBV12-5 and TRBJ2-3; D is perhaps TRBD1 (6 bases). Here the CDR3 reads CASGLGGQLSTQYF. The CDR3 DNA reads as TGTGCTAGTGGTTTGGGAGGACAGTTAAGTACGCAGTATTTT. Full variable domain (missing parts from reference TRBV12-5 and TRBJ2-3): DARVTQTPRHKVTEMGQEVTMRCQPILGHNTVFWYRQTMMQGLELLAYFRNRAPLDDSGMPKDRFSAEMPDATLATLKIQPSEPRDSAVYFCASGLGGQLSTQYFGPGTRLTVL.